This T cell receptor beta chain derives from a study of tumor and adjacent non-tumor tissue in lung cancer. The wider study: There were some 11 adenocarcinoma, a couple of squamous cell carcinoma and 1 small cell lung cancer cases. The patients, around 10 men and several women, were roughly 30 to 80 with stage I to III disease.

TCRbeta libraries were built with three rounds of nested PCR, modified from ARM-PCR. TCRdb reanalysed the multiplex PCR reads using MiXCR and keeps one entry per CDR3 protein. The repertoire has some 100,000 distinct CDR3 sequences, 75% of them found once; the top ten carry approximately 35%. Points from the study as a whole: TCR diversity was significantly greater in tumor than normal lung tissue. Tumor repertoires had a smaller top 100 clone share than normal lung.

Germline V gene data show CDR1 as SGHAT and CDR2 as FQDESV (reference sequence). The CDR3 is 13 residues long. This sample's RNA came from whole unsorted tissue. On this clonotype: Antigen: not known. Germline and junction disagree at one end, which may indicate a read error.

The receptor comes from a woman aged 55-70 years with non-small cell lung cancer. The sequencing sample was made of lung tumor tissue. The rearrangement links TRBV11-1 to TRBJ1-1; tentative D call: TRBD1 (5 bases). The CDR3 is CASSLFTGTDAFF. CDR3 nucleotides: TGTGCCAGTAGCTTATTTACAGGAACTGATGCTTTCTTT.